One and the same sample provided the 25 T cell receptor beta chains below, sequenced in a study of blood T cell repertoires in COVID-19. Only in-frame clones appear in the TCRdb table, and some are missing; sequencing was by immunoSEQ multiplex PCR. The data show 28,000 or so clones, about 91% seen once. Sample: peripheral blood. Receptors originate from a human donor with active COVID-19. The donor label of this sample is uncertain.

The rearrangement links TRBV7-2 to TRBJ1-5, with a possible D match to TRBD1 (6 bases). This CDR3 has 15 amino acids. Trimming shortened V by 5 bases and J by 9 bases, and 20 bases separated the two germline ends. Germline values: CDR1 SGHTA, CDR2 FQGNSA. CDR3 amino acids: CASSARDTQPVPQHF. CDR3 in DNA: TGTGCCAGCAGCGCTCGGGACACCCAGCCCGTGCCCCAGCATTTT.

This chain uses TRBV28 with TRBJ2-1; possible D gene TRBD1, 6 bases. The CDR3 is 13 amino acids. Deletions cut 2 bases from V and 6 bases from J, with 8 bases between. CDR1 is MDHEN and CDR2 is SYDVKM in the germline V gene. As DNA, the CDR3 is TGTGCCAGCAGTTTAAGACAGGTCAATGAGCAGTTCTTC. This codes for CASSLRQVNEQFF.

This chain joins TRBV12-3 or TRBV12-4 and TRBJ1-1; D not certain. The CDR3 contains 13 residues. V lost 4 bases to trimming and J lost 1 base, with 7 bases between them. The CDR3 DNA sequence: TGTGCCAGCAGTTCCCGACAGAACACTGAAGCTTTCTTT. Amino acids: CASSSRQNTEAFF.

J is TRBJ1-5 and V is TRBV5-4; D not certain. The CDR3 runs to 14 residues. Trimming removed 6 bases at V and 7 bases at J, with 17 bases between. Germline assignment: CDR1 SGHNT and CDR2 YYREEE (reference sequence). CDR3 sequence: CASILRGLQQPQHF. The CDR3 region has the DNA TGTGCCAGCATCCTCCGAGGCCTTCAACAGCCCCAGCATTTT.

This clone was observed once. V gene TRBV7-2 combines with J gene TRBJ2-7; 11 nucleotides align to TRBD2. The length of the CDR3 is 14 residues. Germline V gene sequence: CDR1 SGHTA, CDR2 FQGNSA. V gave up 5 bases and J gave up 4 bases; unmatched junction bases: 4. DNA of the CDR3: TGTGCCAGCAGCCCCAGGACTAGCGGGTACGAGCAGTACTTC. Translated: CASSPRTSGYEQYF.

The rearrangement joins TRBV6-5 to TRBJ1-1; D may be TRBD1 (5 bases). CDR1 and CDR2 (germline): MNHEY, SVGAGI. This CDR3 spans 15 amino acids. The V gene lost 2 bases and the J gene lost 5 bases, with 15 bases spanning the gap. The CDR3 region has the DNA TGTGCCAGCAGTTACGCGGGGAGGGGCGGGACTGAAGCTTTCTTT. It is translated as CASSYAGRGGTEAFF.

This chain connects TRBV7-2 to TRBJ1-1; D unclear. Trimming cost V 10 bases and J 0 bases, with 12 bases left between them. The CDR3 covers 13 residues. Germline assignment: CDR1 SGHTA and CDR2 FQGNSA. CDR3 DNA: TGTGCCACACTGCGGGAGCTGAACACTGAAGCTTTCTTT. It encodes CATLRELNTEAFF.

The J gene is TRBJ1-2, the V gene TRBV9; possibly TRBD1 for D (6 bases). CDR1 SGDLS and CDR2 YYNGEE come from the germline V gene. Trimming took off 4 bases at V and 4 bases at J, with 17 bases between the two ends. CDR3 length: 15 residues. CDR3 sequence reads: CASSPQWGGGYGYTF. The CDR3 DNA reads as TGTGCCAGCAGCCCCCAGTGGGGGGGCGGCTATGGCTACACCTTC.

This chain connects TRBV13 to TRBJ1-1; D gene ambiguous. Trimming stripped 3 bases from V and 4 bases from J, with 12 bases between. CDR3 length: 14 residues. Germline V gene data show CDR1 as PRHDT and CDR2 as FYEKMQ (reference sequence). The CDR3 bases are TGTGCCAGCAGCTTTCCGGGGTCTGGCACTGAAGCTTTCTTT. Amino acid sequence: CASSFPGSGTEAFF.

The V and J genes are TRBV6-6 and TRBJ1-1; weak D call: TRBD1 (6 bases). Trimming shortened V by 6 bases and J by 4 bases, and 12 bases separated the two germline ends. CDR3 size: 13 residues. From germline, CDR1 is MNHNY and CDR2 SVGAGI (reference sequence). In DNA form, the CDR3 reads TGTGCCAGCAGCGCGGGGGCGATCACTGAAGCTTTCTTT. Translating gives CASSAGAITEAFF.

The rearrangement uses TRBV5-1 and TRBJ2-5, with a possible D match to TRBD2 (5 bases). V lost 0 bases and J lost 4, with 16 bases in between. Germline V CDR1 and CDR2: SGHRS, YFSETQ. The CDR3 length is 16 residues. The CDR3 nucleotides read TGCGCCAGCAGCTTGGTATCGGGGTTCTTTGGAGAGACCCAGTACTTC. It translates to CASSLVSGFFGETQYF.

The chain's CDR3 is CASRIRANTGELFF. Written as DNA, the CDR3 is TGTGCCAGCAGAATCAGGGCAAACACCGGGGAGCTGTTTTTT. V is TRBV7-8 and J is TRBJ2-2; tentatively, D is TRBD1 (5 bases). V was cut by 6 bases and J by 2 bases, with 10 bases left in between. The germline CDR1 and CDR2 sequences are SGHVS and FQNEAQ. CDR3 size: 14 residues.

The genes are TRBV9 and TRBJ1-1; D is uncertain. V lost 0 bases and J lost 1, with 7 bases in between. Per germline, CDR1 SGDLS and CDR2 YYNGEE. The CDR3 is 14 residues long. CDR3 nucleotide sequence: TGTGCCAGCAGCGTAGGCGTACCGAACACTGAAGCTTTCTTT. Encoded protein: CASSVGVPNTEAFF. Variable domain in full (rest from reference TRBV9 and TRBJ1-1): DSGVTQTPKHLITATGQRVTLRCSPRSGDLSVYWYQQSLDQGLQFLIQYYNGEERAKGNILERFSAQQFPDLHSELNLSSLELGDSALYFCASSVGVPNTEAFFGQGTRLTVV.

J is TRBJ2-5 and V is TRBV6-5; 9 bases agree with TRBD2. Germline V CDR1 and CDR2: MNHEY, SVGAGI. This CDR3 contains 15 residues. V lost 0 bases to trimming and J lost 4 bases; unmatched junction nucleotides: 3. For the CDR3, the DNA is TGTGCCAGCAGTTACTCGGCGGGAGGGGGAGAGACCCAGTACTTC. It is translated as CASSYSAGGGETQYF.

The chain employs TRBV10-1 and TRBJ2-7, with 7 bases lining up with TRBD1. Germline lookup yields CDR1 WNHNN and CDR2 SYGVQD (reference sequence). This CDR3 contains 14 residues. V trimming: 4 bases; J trimming: 2 bases; junction bases outside the gene matches: 5. This CDR3 is CASSGGTEAYEQYF. The CDR3 DNA follows: TGCGCCAGCAGTGGGGGGACAGAGGCCTACGAGCAGTACTTC.

J is TRBJ2-7 and V is TRBV14; tentative D call: TRBD1 (6 bases). V was cut by 4 bases and J by 3 bases, with 13 bases left in between. The CDR3 runs 14 residues. Germline CDR1 SGHDN, CDR2 FVKESK. The CDR3 loop reads CASSRLPDSYEQYF. Here the CDR3 DNA reads TGTGCCAGCAGCCGCCTCCCGGACAGCTACGAGCAGTACTTC.

The chain combines TRBV6-1 with TRBJ2-1; D is perhaps TRBD1 (6 bases). The CDR3 totals 13 residues. V lost 3 bases, J lost 8 bases, and 11 bases lay in between. Germline lookup yields CDR1 MNHNS and CDR2 SASEGT. The CDR3 is CASSDLQGYEQFF. The CDR3 DNA reads TGTGCCAGCAGTGACCTACAGGGCTATGAGCAGTTCTTC.

This chain connects TRBV6-4 to TRBJ2-1; 10 bases map to TRBD2. V trimming: 0 bases; J trimming: 8 bases; junction bases outside the gene matches: 7. The CDR3 extends over 16 amino acids. Germline V gene sequence: CDR1 MRHNA, CDR2 SNTAGT. CDR3 DNA sequence: TGTGCCAGCAGTGACTCGAGCGGGGGGGCTGCGGATGAGCAGTTCTTC. It translates to CASSDSSGGAADEQFF.

This CDR3 is CASTGLGDSPLHF. The CDR3 coding sequence is TGTGCCAGCACTGGGCTTGGCGATTCACCCCTCCACTTT. The chain uses TRBV19 and TRBJ1-6; D is unresolved. The germline V gene has CDR1 LNHDA and CDR2 SQIVND (reference sequence). Trimming removed 9 bases at V and 8 bases at J, with 14 bases between. The CDR3 consists of 13 residues.

The table lists this clone with a few counts. The gene calls are TRBV7-9 and TRBJ1-4; 7 bases are a match to TRBD1. Looked up from germline, CDR1 is SEHNR and CDR2 is FQNEAQ (reference sequence). Trimming took 0 bases from V and 7 from J; bases not matched to a gene: 2. CDR3 size: 14 residues. The CDR3 DNA is TGTGCCAGCAGCTTAGCCGGGACAGCTGAAAAACTGTTTTTT. Encoded protein: CASSLAGTAEKLFF.

The count of this clone is one. CDR3 sequence reads: CASSLGGGAFENIQYF. CDR3 bases: TGTGCCAGCAGCTTAGGAGGGGGCGCGTTCGAAAACATTCAGTACTTC. This chain connects TRBV5-6 to TRBJ2-4, with D perhaps matching TRBD1 (7 bases). This CDR3 is built from 16 residues. V was clipped by 2 bases and J by 5 bases, with 17 bases between them. CDR1 and CDR2 (germline): SGHDT, YYEEEE.

This chain connects TRBV5-4 to TRBJ2-5; D not resolved. V shed 2 bases and J shed 0 bases, with 11 bases lying between them. Germline CDR1 and CDR2: SGHNT and YYREEE (reference sequence). This CDR3 comprises 15 residues. CDR3 nucleotides: TGTGCCAGCAGCTTAACCAGCGTTTACCAAGAGACCCAGTACTTC. This translates into CASSLTSVYQETQYF.

The CDR3 is CASRMQGSTGELFF. CDR3 nucleotide sequence: TGTGCCAGCCGAATGCAGGGTAGCACCGGGGAGCTGTTTTTT. This sequence joins TRBV18 and TRBJ2-2; D perhaps matches TRBD1 (5 bases). Germline CDR1 and CDR2: KGHSH and LQKENI. V was pared by 8 bases and J by 4 bases, with 14 bases between. The length of the CDR3 is 14 residues.

The chain carries TRBV5-1 and TRBJ2-2, with 10 bases that match TRBD1. The germline gives CDR1 SGHRS, CDR2 YFSETQ. V was clipped by 3 bases and J by 0 bases; unmatched bases: 8. The CDR3 is made up of 18 amino acids. CDR3 sequence reads: CASSWGTGVFANTGELFF. In nucleotides, the CDR3 is TGCGCCAGCAGCTGGGGGACAGGGGTTTTCGCGAACACCGGGGAGCTGTTTTTT.

The V and J genes are TRBV7-8 and TRBJ1-2; 7 nucleotides line up with TRBD1. Germline V CDR1 and CDR2: SGHVS, FQNEAQ. The CDR3 length is 16 residues. Trimming at V came to 3 bases and at J to 7 bases, leaving 14 bases not matched to a gene. The CDR3 DNA follows: TGTGCCAGCAGCTTTAGTTTCCAGGGGGAAGGGAGTGGCTACACCTTC. It yields the protein CASSFSFQGEGSGYTF.